One and the same sample provided the 7 T cell receptor beta chains below, sequenced in a study of blood T cell repertoires in COVID-19. Method: immunoSEQ multiplex PCR; TCRdb's copy keeps in-frame clones and lacks some. The sample comprises around 70,000 clones, roughly 84% of which are singletons, and around 29% rests with the top ten. Sample: peripheral blood. The receptors come from a woman older than 75 with active or convalescent COVID-19.

The chain couples TRBV7-9 to TRBJ2-1; TRBD2 matches at 11 bases. The trim removed 7 bases at V and 6 bases at J, leaving 14 bases unmatched. Per the germline V gene, CDR1 is SEHNR and CDR2 is FQNEAQ (reference sequence). This CDR3 comprises 17 residues. The CDR3 protein is CASILVQTSGAFNEQFF. DNA of the CDR3: TGTGCCAGCATACTCGTCCAGACTAGCGGGGCGTTCAATGAGCAGTTCTTC.

V usage is TRBV7-2 and J usage is TRBJ2-2, with D possibly being TRBD2 (5 bases). Germline-derived CDR1 and CDR2 are SGHTA and FQGNSA. The V gene lost 7 bases and the J gene lost 10 bases, with 10 bases spanning the gap. The CDR3 contains 11 residues. CDR3 protein: CASTRGEELFF. For the CDR3, the DNA is TGTGCCAGCACCCGGGGTGAGGAGCTGTTTTTT.

The chain carries TRBV6-5 and TRBJ1-6; 7 bases are shared with TRBD1. With V trimmed by 2 bases and J by 7 bases, 2 bases remained unmatched. This CDR3 is built from 14 residues. Germline V CDR1 and CDR2: MNHEY, SVGAGI. CDR3 protein: CASSYRDRNSPLHF. DNA for the CDR3: TGTGCCAGCAGTTACAGGGACAGAAATTCACCCCTCCACTTT.

V gene TRBV5-4 combines with J gene TRBJ2-7; 8 positions agree with TRBD1. The CDR3 extends over 14 amino acids. With V trimmed by 2 bases and J by 6 bases, 7 bases remained unmatched. CDR1 is SGHNT, CDR2 YYREEE, per germline (reference sequence). The CDR3 nucleotides read TGTGCCAGCAGCTTTGAGGCAGGGGGCGTCGAGCAGTACTTC. It specifies CASSFEAGGVEQYF.

The gene calls are TRBV11-3 and TRBJ2-7; D is unresolved. Trimming took 1 base from V and 2 from J, leaving 6 bases between them. CDR3 size: 13 residues. Germline V CDR1 and CDR2: SGHNT, YENEEA. The CDR3, as DNA: TGTGCCAGCAGCTTAGGGGCCCCCTACGAGCAGTACTTC. It encodes CASSLGAPYEQYF.

J is TRBJ1-1 and V is TRBV25-1; a possible D gene is TRBD1 (6 bases). Germline CDR1 reads MGHDK; CDR2 reads SYGVNS. Trimming stripped 6 bases from V and 4 bases from J, with 12 bases between. The CDR3 loop spans 13 amino acids. The CDR3 nucleotides read TGTGCCAGCAGCCGTAGGGGGAGCACTGAAGCTTTCTTT. It yields the protein CASSRRGSTEAFF. The complete variable domain, with remaining parts taken from reference TRBV25-1 and TRBJ1-1, reads EADIYQTPRYLVIGTGKKITLECSQTMGHDKMYWYQQDPGMELHLIHYSYGVNSTEKGDLSSESTVSRIRTEHFPLTLESARPSHTSQYLCASSRRGSTEAFFGQGTRLTVV.

V usage is TRBV7-8 and J usage is TRBJ2-1, with D possibly matching TRBD2 (6 bases). The CDR3 is 12 residues long. V dropped 3 bases and J dropped 10 bases, with 10 bases sitting between them. Germline V gives CDR1 SGHVS, CDR2 FQNEAQ. CDR3 sequence (DNA): TGTGCCAGCAGCTTTTCAAGCGGGGAGCAGTTCTTC. It is translated as CASSFSSGEQFF.